The rows below give T cell receptor beta chains drawn from one sample of a study of cytomegalovirus exposure and HLA in healthy donors. TCRdb keeps only in-frame clones here, not all; method: immunoSEQ multiplex PCR. Found here are approximately 190,000 clones, around 78% of them singletons; the top ten hold 12% to 15%. Sequencing was done on a sample of PBMCs. The receptors shown here come from a woman in her twenties or thirties in good health and CMV-seropositive. The CDR3 runs from the conserved cysteine through the conserved F or W. The order of the fields is clone size, V gene, CDR3 protein. Not every row has a clone size; where given, it reads once, few, many or a size class.

>.|TRBV7-9
CASSPRRSYEQYF
>few|TRBV19
CASTPVGDSNQPQHF
>few|TRBV6-6
CASSYPTTSTDTQYF
>.|TRBV10-3
CAISDPTGVLYEQYF
>.|TRBV30
CAWVTPVGRGGSHEQYF
>.|TRBV6-1
CASTDGPGVGGYTF
>few|TRBV28
CASSLYERNTEAFF
>few|TRBV4-1
CASSQVTGVWEKLFF
>.|TRBV29-1
CSAQGGTSGEPWDEQFF
>.|TRBV30
CAWFWTGADTQYF
>few|TRBV5-1
CASSLGIRGPDGYTF
>.|TRBV5-4
CASSRTWGGDNTEAFF
>.|TRBV28
CASSLTGGSNNQPQHF
>.|TRBV6-1
CASLDLQGTSYEQYF
>once|TRBV2
CASSSPTSGSKTGELFF
>.|TRBV4-1
CASSQEGGRAGETQYF
>.|TRBV2
CASTGEGEGNQPQHF
>.|TRBV7-9
CASSRSRGHGEQFF
>.|TRBV28
CASSLIREQYF
>.|TRBV9
CASSKTGGLTVAFF
>.|TRBV30
CAWQRDRAYNEQFF
>.|TRBV10-3
CAISELSNYGYTF
>.|TRBV15
CATSDDSPPGLAQETQYF
>.|TRBV18
CASSGLAGVYEQYF
>.|TRBV9
CASSAPSSSGELFF
>.|TRBV7-6
CASSLAGARGSFDRVDNEKLFF
>.|TRBV28
CASSHMPSTQGARNQPQHF